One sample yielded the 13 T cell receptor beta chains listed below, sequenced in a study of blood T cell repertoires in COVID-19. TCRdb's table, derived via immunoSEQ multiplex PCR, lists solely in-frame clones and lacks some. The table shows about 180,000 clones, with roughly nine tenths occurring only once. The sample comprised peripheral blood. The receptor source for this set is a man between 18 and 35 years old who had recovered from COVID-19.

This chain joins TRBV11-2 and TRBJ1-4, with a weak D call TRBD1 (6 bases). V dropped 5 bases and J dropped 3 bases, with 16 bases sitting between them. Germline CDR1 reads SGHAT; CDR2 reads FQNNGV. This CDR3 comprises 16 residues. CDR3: CASSHTTGSPNEKLFF. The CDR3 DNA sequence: TGTGCCAGCAGCCATACTACAGGGAGCCCTAATGAAAAACTGTTTTTT.

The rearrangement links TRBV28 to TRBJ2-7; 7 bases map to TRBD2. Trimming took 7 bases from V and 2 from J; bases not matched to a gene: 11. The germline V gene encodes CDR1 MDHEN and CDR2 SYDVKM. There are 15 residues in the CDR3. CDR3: CASKGGTLSAYEQYF. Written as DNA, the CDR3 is TGTGCCAGCAAGGGAGGGACTCTATCCGCCTACGAGCAGTACTTC.

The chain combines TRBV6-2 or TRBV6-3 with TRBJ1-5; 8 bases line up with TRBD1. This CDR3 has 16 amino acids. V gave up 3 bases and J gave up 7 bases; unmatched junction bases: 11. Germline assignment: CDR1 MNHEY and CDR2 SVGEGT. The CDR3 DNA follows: TGTGCCAGCAGTTATCCGAGGACAGGGCCACGACAGCCCCAGCATTTT. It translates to CASSYPRTGPRQPQHF.

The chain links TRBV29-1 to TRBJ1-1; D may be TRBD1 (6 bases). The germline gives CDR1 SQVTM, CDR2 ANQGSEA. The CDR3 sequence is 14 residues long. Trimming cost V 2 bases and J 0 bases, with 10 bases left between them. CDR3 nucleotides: TGCAGCGTTGAAAAGGACAGATTGAACACTGAAGCTTTCTTT. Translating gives CSVEKDRLNTEAFF.

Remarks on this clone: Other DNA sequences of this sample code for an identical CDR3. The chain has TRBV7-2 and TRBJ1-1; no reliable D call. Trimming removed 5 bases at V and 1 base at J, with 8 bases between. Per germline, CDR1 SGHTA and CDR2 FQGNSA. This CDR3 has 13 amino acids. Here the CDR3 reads CASSLQENTEAFF. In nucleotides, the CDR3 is TGTGCCAGCAGCCTTCAGGAGAACACTGAAGCTTTCTTT.

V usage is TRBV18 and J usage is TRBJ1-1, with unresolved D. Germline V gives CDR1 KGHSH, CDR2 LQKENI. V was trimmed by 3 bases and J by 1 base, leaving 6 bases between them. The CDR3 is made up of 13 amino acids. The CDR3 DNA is TGTGCCAGCTCACCCCGGGAGAACACTGAAGCTTTCTTT. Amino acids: CASSPRENTEAFF.

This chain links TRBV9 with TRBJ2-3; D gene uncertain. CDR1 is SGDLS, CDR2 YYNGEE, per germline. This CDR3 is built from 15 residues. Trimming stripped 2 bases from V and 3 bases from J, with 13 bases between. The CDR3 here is CASSVHAVRTDTQYF. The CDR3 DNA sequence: TGTGCCAGCAGCGTCCACGCGGTTCGGACAGATACGCAGTATTTT.

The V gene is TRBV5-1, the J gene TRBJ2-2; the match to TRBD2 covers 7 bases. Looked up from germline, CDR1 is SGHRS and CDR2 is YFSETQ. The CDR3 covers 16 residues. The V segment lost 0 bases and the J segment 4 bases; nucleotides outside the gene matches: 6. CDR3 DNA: TGCGCCAGCAGCTTGGCCACTAGCGTTCTCACCGGGGAGCTGTTTTTT. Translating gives CASSLATSVLTGELFF. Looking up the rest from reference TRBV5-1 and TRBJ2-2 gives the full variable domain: KAGVTQTPRYLIKTRGQQVTLSCSPISGHRSVSWYQQTPGQGLQFLFEYFSETQRNKGNFPGRFSGRQFSNSRSEMNVSTLELGDSALYLCASSLATSVLTGELFFGEGSRLTVL.

CDR3: CASSPDRDTDTQYF. The CDR3, as DNA: TGTGCCAGCAGCCCCGACAGGGACACCGATACGCAGTATTTT. The V and J genes are TRBV6-5 and TRBJ2-3, with 7 bases that match TRBD1. The V gene's germline CDR1 is MNHEY and CDR2 SVGAGI. CDR3 size: 14 residues. Unmatched junction bases numbered 9, after V lost 6 bases and J lost 6 bases.

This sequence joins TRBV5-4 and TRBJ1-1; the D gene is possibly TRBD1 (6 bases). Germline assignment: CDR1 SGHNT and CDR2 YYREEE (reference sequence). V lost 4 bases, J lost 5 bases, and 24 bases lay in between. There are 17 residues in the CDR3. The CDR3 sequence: CASSAIGGRPGGTEAFF. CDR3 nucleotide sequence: TGTGCCAGCAGCGCTATTGGGGGCCGGCCGGGTGGGACTGAAGCTTTCTTT.

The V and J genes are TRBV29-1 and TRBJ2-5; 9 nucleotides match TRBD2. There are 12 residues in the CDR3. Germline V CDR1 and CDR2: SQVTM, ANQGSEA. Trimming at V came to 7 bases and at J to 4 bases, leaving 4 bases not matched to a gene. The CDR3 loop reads CSAVLAGETQYF. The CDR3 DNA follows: TGCAGCGCTGTACTAGCGGGAGAGACCCAGTACTTC.

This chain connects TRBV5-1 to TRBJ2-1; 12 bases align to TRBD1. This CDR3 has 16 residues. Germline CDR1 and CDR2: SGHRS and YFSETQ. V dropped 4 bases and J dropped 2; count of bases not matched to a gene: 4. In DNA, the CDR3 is TGCGCCAGCAGCATCCGGGACAGGGGGCCCTACAATGAGCAGTTCTTC. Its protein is CASSIRDRGPYNEQFF. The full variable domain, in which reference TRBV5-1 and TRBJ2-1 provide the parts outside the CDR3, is KAGVTQTPRYLIKTRGQQVTLSCSPISGHRSVSWYQQTPGQGLQFLFEYFSETQRNKGNFPGRFSGRQFSNSRSEMNVSTLELGDSALYLCASSIRDRGPYNEQFFGPGTRLTVL.

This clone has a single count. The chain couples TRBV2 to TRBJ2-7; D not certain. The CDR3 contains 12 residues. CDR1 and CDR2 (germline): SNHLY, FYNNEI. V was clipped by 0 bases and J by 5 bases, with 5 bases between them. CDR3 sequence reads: CASSEAGHEQYF. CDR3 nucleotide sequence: TGTGCCAGCAGTGAAGCGGGCCACGAGCAGTACTTC.